The entry below gives a single TCR beta chain sequence along with its context. Its target is not known. The authors ran a second PCR of roughly 7 to 11 cycles using a sample-barcoded 5' primer and a J-beta primer mix. A minimum of 2.5 million CDR3-containing paired-end reads was obtained for each sample. TCRdb passed the 5' RACE reads through MiXCR, listing each CDR3 protein once. The sample has about 1,000,000 distinct CDR3 sequences, under 45% seen once; the top ten hold approximately 17%. Losses at the gene ends were 6 bases for V and 6 bases for J; bases not matched to a gene: 3. Germline CDR1 SQVTM, CDR2 ANQGSEA. CDR3 size: 12 residues. These data are taken from a study of blood T cells in healthy people across ages. Overall study findings and caveats: Roughly linear declines in TCR beta diversity per million T cells occurred with age. Both naive CD4+ cell counts and diversity were greater in long-lived donors than in aged donors.

The chain joins TRBV29-1 to TRBJ1-1, with 11 bases fitting TRBD1. Material: blood. The receptor was isolated from a woman in her fifties or sixties in good health. CDR3 residues: CSVGQGAPEAFF. As DNA, the CDR3 is TGCAGCGTCGGACAGGGGGCTCCTGAAGCTTTCTTT.